This TCR beta chain was captured in a study of chemoradiotherapy in HPV16-positive cancers. Regarding the study as a whole: HPV-specific T cells were functionally defined from only two HPV16-positive patients. Non-HPV-specific T cells did not expand in tumors during treatment, whereas candidate HPV-specific clones and E7-related motifs did.

Only in-frame clones appear in the TCRdb table, and some are missing; sequencing was by immunoSEQ multiplex PCR. Found here are 4,000 to 6,000 clones, 75% to 80% of them singletons; the top ten hold more than 30%. Notes on this clone: Its antigen is undetermined.

Over chemoradiotherapy, repertoires were sampled more than once. Sample collection was performed from a patient who underwent chemoradiotherapy. The TCR originated in a human donor with HPV-associated anogenital cancer.

CDR3 DNA: TGTGCCCGGGATACGACAGGGGATCACACTGAAGCTTTCTTT. This translates into CARDTTGDHTEAFF. The V gene is TRBV2, the J gene TRBJ1-1, with 8 bases fitting TRBD1. The germline V gene encodes CDR1 SNHLY and CDR2 FYNNEI. V dropped 11 bases and J dropped 3; count of bases not matched to a gene: 11. There are 14 residues in the CDR3.